This TCR beta chain was obtained from a study of blood T cell repertoires in COVID-19. About the study: Samples taken during acute and convalescent COVID-19 were collected in the United States, Italy and Spain. The analysed material was cDNA or gDNA that came from T cells, B-cell-depleted T cells, or PBMCs.

Under the authors' procedure: It was from reference gene primer amplification that nucleated cell counts were estimated. Profiling relied on immunoSEQ multiplex PCR, and the TCRdb table lists in-frame clones only, not all of them. V, J and clone size are taken as reported in that table, and D and trimming were inferred from the DNA itself. The sample has 90,000 to 120,000 clones; 85% to 95% are singletons. The length of the CDR3 is 15 residues. Germline CDR1 is SGHNT and CDR2 is YENEEA. The V and J ends lost 0 bases and 4 bases, in that order; junction bases with no gene match: 5. V is TRBV11-3 and J is TRBJ1-1; TRBD1 aligns across 7 bases. Sequencing used peripheral blood. This clonotype was obtained from a woman aged 30 to 39 with acute or convalescent COVID-19. CDR3 region: CASSLDPNRGTEAFF. The CDR3 DNA follows: TGTGCCAGCAGCTTAGATCCTAACAGGGGCACTGAAGCTTTCTTT.